This T cell receptor (beta chain) originates from a study of PD-L1 blockade in urothelial cancer. The wider study: Enrolled patients had been treated previously with 0 to 3 chemotherapy regimens.

Each PCR reaction had synthetic TCR analog templates spiked into it. Measured with immunoSEQ multiplex PCR; TCRdb has only the in-frame clones, and not every one. Of about 51,000 clones listed, 75% to 90% are singletons. The cohort comprised individuals with locally advanced or metastatic urothelial carcinoma. Pretreatment and on-treatment samples were taken, numbering 1 to 8 per patient. The V gene's germline CDR1 is ENHRY and CDR2 SYGVKD. V lost 10 bases and J lost 0; bases outside the gene matches: 9. This CDR3 comprises 15 residues. The TCR comes from a man in his fifties or sixties with urothelial cancer. The chain employs TRBV10-3 and TRBJ1-5, with 7 bases lining up with TRBD1. Sequenced here: PBMCs, sampled around atezolizumab (anti-PD-L1) treatment. The CDR3 DNA reads as TGTGCCACCTGGGACAGCGTTTATAGCAATCAGCCCCAGCATTTT. Translating gives CATWDSVYSNQPQHF.